The sequence of this TCR beta chain was determined in a study of tumor and adjacent non-tumor tissue in lung cancer. Study-wide context: Histology: eleven to twelve adenocarcinoma, a couple of squamous cell carcinoma, 1 small cell lung cancer.

V dropped 5 bases and J dropped 0 bases, with 17 bases sitting between them. Germline CDR1 and CDR2: MDHEN and SYDVKM. The CDR3 sequence is 17 residues long. TCRbeta libraries were built with three rounds of nested PCR, modified from ARM-PCR. TCRdb processed the multiplex PCR reads anew with MiXCR; each CDR3 protein has one entry. The sample includes about 75,000 distinct CDR3 sequences, 60% to 85% of them seen just once. The template was RNA from unsorted bulk tissue. The table lists this clonotype with many counts. This sequence was found in a woman between 50 and 59 years old with non-small cell lung cancer. The sample consisted of lung tumor tissue. This chain links TRBV28 with TRBJ2-4; tentatively, D is TRBD2 (5 bases). The DNA of the CDR3 is TGTGCCAGCAGTCCGAACCCCCGGGAATTAGCCAAAAACATTCAGTACTTC. Protein: CASSPNPRELAKNIQYF.